These 5 T cell receptor beta chains were all obtained from the same sample, sequenced in a study of shared clonotypes between healthy human individuals. Some clones are missing from TCRdb's copy, which holds only in-frame ones; the method was immunoSEQ multiplex PCR. The sample carries roughly 2,500,000 clones, 80% to 95% recorded once. Sequenced input: naive CD4+ T cells from PBMCs. This sample's subset: CD45RA+ positively selected. The source is a man younger than 30 in good health. Some clones in this sample may be carry-over from other donors' samples.

This clone was counted a single time. The chain employs TRBV5-1 and TRBJ2-7; the D gene is possibly TRBD1 (7 bases). Germline values: CDR1 SGHRS, CDR2 YFSETQ. The CDR3 is made up of 13 amino acids. V gave up 5 bases and J gave up 2 bases, with 11 bases separating them. The CDR3 nucleotides read TGCGCCAGCAGGGAGGGGGCTCCCTACGAGCAGTACTTC. This codes for CASREGAPYEQYF.

This chain joins TRBV6-4 and TRBJ2-2; D not resolved. The CDR3 extends over 15 amino acids. V lost 3 bases and J lost 4, with 12 bases in between. Germline CDR1 reads MRHNA; CDR2 reads SNTAGT. For the CDR3, the DNA is TGTGCCAGCAGTGAGGCTGGGTCGGGCACCGGGGAGCTGTTTTTT. It specifies CASSEAGSGTGELFF.

This chain connects TRBV5-1 to TRBJ2-3, with TRBD1 matching over 8 bases. With 7 bases clipped from V and 0 bases from J, the junction kept 7 bases outside the gene matches. This CDR3 contains 15 residues. Germline V gives CDR1 SGHRS, CDR2 YFSETQ. CDR3 amino acids: CASLPQGASTDTQYF. CDR3 sequence (DNA): TGCGCCAGCCTCCCTCAGGGGGCAAGCACAGATACGCAGTATTTT.

This chain connects TRBV11-3 to TRBJ2-1; D might be TRBD2 (6 bases). Germline values: CDR1 SGHNT, CDR2 YENEEA. Trimming took 3 bases from V and 9 from J, leaving 15 bases between them. The CDR3 covers 14 residues. CDR3 DNA: TGTGCCAGCAGCTTTTCCCTGACTAGTCGTGAGCAGTTCTTC. It codes for CASSFSLTSREQFF.

The chain combines TRBV29-1 with TRBJ1-4; D uncertain. CDR1 SQVTM and CDR2 ANQGSEA come from the germline V gene. There are 13 residues in the CDR3. The V and J ends lost 5 bases and 1 base respectively, with 8 bases between them. CDR3 amino acids: CSVLGKTNEKLFF. The CDR3 DNA reads TGCAGCGTTTTAGGGAAAACTAATGAAAAACTGTTTTTT. Full variable domain (missing parts from reference TRBV29-1 and TRBJ1-4): SAVISQKPSRDICQRGTSLTIQCQVDSQVTMMFWYRQQPGQSLTLIATANQGSEATYESGFVIDKFPISRPNLTFSTLTVSNMSPEDSSIYLCSVLGKTNEKLFFGSGTQLSVL.